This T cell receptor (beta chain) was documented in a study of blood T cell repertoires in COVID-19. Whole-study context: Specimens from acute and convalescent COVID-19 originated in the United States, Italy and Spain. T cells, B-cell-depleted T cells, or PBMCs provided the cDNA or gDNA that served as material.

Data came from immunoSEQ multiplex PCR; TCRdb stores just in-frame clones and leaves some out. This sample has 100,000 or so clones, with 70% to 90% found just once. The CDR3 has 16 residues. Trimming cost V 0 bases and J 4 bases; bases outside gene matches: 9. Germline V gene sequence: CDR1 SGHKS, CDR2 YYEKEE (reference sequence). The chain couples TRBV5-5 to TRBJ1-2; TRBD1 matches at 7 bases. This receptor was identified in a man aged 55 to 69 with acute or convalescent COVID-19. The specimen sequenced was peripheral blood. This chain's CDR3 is CASSLEGQTNFYGYTF. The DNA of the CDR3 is TGTGCCAGCAGCTTGGAGGGACAGACAAACTTCTATGGCTACACCTTC.